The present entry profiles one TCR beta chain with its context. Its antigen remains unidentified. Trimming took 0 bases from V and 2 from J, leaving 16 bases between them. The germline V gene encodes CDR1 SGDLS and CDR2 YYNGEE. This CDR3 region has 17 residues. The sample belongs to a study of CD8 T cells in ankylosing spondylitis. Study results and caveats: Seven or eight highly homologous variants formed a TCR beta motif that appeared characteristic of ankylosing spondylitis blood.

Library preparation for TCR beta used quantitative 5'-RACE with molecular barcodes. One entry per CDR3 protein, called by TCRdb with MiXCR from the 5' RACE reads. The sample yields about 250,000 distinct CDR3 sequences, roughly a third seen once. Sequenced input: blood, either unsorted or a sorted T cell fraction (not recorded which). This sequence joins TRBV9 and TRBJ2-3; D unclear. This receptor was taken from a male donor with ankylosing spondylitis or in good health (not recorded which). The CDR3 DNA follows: TGTGCCAGCAGCGTAGAGAGAGTGGGCGGCTACACAGATACGCAGTATTTT. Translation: CASSVERVGGYTDTQYF.